This T cell receptor (beta chain) was profiled in a study of graft-versus-host responses after intestinal transplantation. Study-wide context: Once they had received anti-thymocyte globulin induction, all recipients took tacrolimus and steroids for approximately three years.

The CDR3 has 15 residues. V was cut by 3 bases and J by 5 bases, with 16 bases left in between. From germline, CDR1 is MDHEN and CDR2 SYDVKM. Libraries were prepared by immunoSEQ multiplex PCR; TCRdb keeps only in-frame clonotypes and omits some of them. The sample holds about 88,000 clones; more than 85% are singletons and the top ten take approximately 0.32%. Study outcomes and limitations: Detected in recipient marrow were GvH clones, some of which were first observed in ileum or blood.

About this clone itself: The antigen is unknown.

This chain joins TRBV28 and TRBJ1-2, with D possibly matching TRBD1 (5 bases). The receptor comes from a human donor who was the organ donor for an intestinal transplant. Sample: unstimulated CD4+ T cells sorted from spleen or lymph node cells, taken before transplant. The CDR3 protein is CASSFRGRLWYGYTF. The CDR3 region has the DNA TGTGCCAGCAGTTTCCGGGGGAGATTATGGTATGGCTACACCTTC.